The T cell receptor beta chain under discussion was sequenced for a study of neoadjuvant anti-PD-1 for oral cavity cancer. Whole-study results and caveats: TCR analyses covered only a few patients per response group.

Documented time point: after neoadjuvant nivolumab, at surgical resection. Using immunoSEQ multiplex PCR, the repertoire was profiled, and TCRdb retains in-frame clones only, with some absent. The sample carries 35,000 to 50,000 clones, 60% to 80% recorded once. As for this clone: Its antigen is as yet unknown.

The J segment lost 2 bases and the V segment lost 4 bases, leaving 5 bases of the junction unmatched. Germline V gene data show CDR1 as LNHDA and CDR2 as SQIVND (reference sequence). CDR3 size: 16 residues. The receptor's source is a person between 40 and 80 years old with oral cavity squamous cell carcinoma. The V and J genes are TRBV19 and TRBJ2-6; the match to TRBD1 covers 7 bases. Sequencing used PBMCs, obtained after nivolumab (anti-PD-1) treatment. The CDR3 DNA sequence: TGTGCCAGTAGTACCGCAGGGGGTACTGGGGCCAACGTCCTGACTTTC. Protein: CASSTAGGTGANVLTF.